The T cell receptor beta chain under discussion was sequenced for a study of blood T cells in healthy people across ages (dated by TCRdb to between 2014 and 2017). For context, the study as a whole: Template switching captured roughly one uniquely barcoded TCR beta cDNA molecule per two T cells in model experiments. The study measured age-related changes in TCR beta repertoire diversity using deep sequencing normalized with unique cDNA molecular identifiers. The donors were divided into four age groups: young (average 16 years), middle-aged (about 39), aged (approximately 62) and long-lived (nearly 85). To avoid experimental bias, donors of different ages were randomly spread across the sequencing lanes. Two additional independent replicas of 1 million unique cDNA reads from the same blood draw were analyzed for two donors (one aged 18 to 30 and one aged 80 or older).

General findings and caveats noted by the study authors: Estimates of total diversity from one million sequenced T cells were regarded as lower bounds and underestimates. Because donor CMV infection status was unknown, age-related changes in expanded clonotypes were potentially confounded. Compared with the aged group, the long-lived group had more naive CD4+ T cells, fewer expanded clones and increased TCR diversity, a pattern suggesting age selection. Conclusive comparison of naive and antigen-experienced compartments was prevented by the profiling of bulk unsorted PBMCs. As age increased, observed TCR beta diversity per million T cells dropped in a roughly linear way, and a significant reduction was already evident by age roughly 36. There was a strong correlation between observed TCR beta diversity and the percentage of naive T cells measured by flow cytometry.

The donors were under 40 Caucasian individuals from Russia, aged roughly 6 to 100 years, who were systemically healthy. Each donor gave about 9.7 milliliters of peripheral blood, drawn into EDTA-treated Vacutainer tubes. Ficoll-Paque density-gradient centrifugation was used to isolate PBMCs, with at least 7 million per sample. Trizol reagent was used to extract total RNA from PBMCs, with at least 5.5 micrograms per sample. The percentages of naive CD45RAhigh/CD27high T cells were determined by flow cytometry on a PBMC aliquot from every donor. Library creation used 5' RACE. Sequencer: Illumina HiSeq 2500. A second PCR of about 6 to 11 cycles was run with a J-beta primer mix and a sample-barcoded 5' primer. A unique molecular identifier was introduced onto each TCR beta cDNA molecule by a template-switch 5' adaptor carrying 12 random nucleotides. At least 2.5 million CDR3-containing paired-end reads were obtained from each sample. All of the RNA was converted into first-strand cDNA using the Mint cDNA synthesis kit, with a TRBC-specific oligonucleotide serving as the primer. Following uracil-DNA glycosylase treatment, a first 18-cycle PCR with universal primers M1SS and BC2_uni_R was performed on all cDNA. For the original study's pipeline: Normalization of each sample was performed by random selection of 1 million high-quality reads, each carrying a distinct molecular identifier. Reads with shared molecular identifiers were discarded instead of being binned into consensus sequences. MiTCR, with a Q25 quality threshold and the strictest error-elimination algorithm, was used for CDR3 identification, clonotype clustering and error correction. A nonparametric unseen species model with Euler transformation was used to estimate a lower bound on total TCR beta diversity. TCRdb's own reprocessing of the public reads used fastp at Q25 and MiXCR and kept productive beta chains. Every CDR3 protein is listed once, alongside the most common genes and DNA of its rows. The V and J calls here are based on TCRdb, not the publication. This sample has 500,000 to 600,000 distinct CDR3 sequences in its table, and roughly 28% of those were observed once. The ten largest clones represent 18% of the sample.

To note about this clonotype: There is no known antigen for this receptor. Base qualities are not recorded, but no much larger clone differs from it by a single base.

The CDR3 has 16 amino acids, counting the end cysteine and phenylalanine. The DNA shown is the 48-base CDR3, in frame from base 1. V is clipped by 4 bases and J by 2 bases, and the sequence between their germline boundaries is 17 bases long. Reading the germline V gene gives CDR1 KGHSH and CDR2 LQKENI. The receptor comes from a woman aged 70 to 79 in good health. Material for sequencing was blood. This sequence uses TRBV18 and TRBJ2-5, with the D gene uncertain. The CDR3 region: CASSLGRLTAQETQYF. The nucleotide sequence is TGTGCCAGCTCACTCGGGCGCTTAACCGCACAAGAGACCCAGTACTTC. With all but the CDR3 taken from the reference TRBV18 and TRBJ2-5 genes, the full variable domain is: NAGVMQNPRHLVRRRGQEARLRCSPMKGHSHVYWYRQLPEEGLKFMVYLQKENIIDESGMPKERFSAEFPKEGPSILRIQQVVRGDSAAYFCASSLGRLTAQETQYFGPGTRLLVL.